Listed here are 20 T cell receptor beta chains from one sample, sequenced in a study of cytomegalovirus exposure and HLA in healthy donors. A multiplex PCR was run with 60 Vbeta primers and 13 Jbeta primers. Profiling relied on immunoSEQ multiplex PCR, and the TCRdb table lists in-frame clones only, not all of them. The sample holds fewer than 120,000 clones, around 80% seen once. Sequencing was performed on PBMCs. These TCRs come from a man younger than 40 in good health and CMV-seropositive.

The chain uses TRBV25-1 and TRBJ2-7; maybe TRBD2 (7 bases). The CDR3 is made up of 13 amino acids. The V end was cut by 5 bases, the J end by 7 bases, with 15 bases between. CDR1 is MGHDK and CDR2 is SYGVNS in the germline V gene. In nucleotides, the CDR3 is TGTGCCAGCAGTCCCGGGGGGCCGCGGGAGCAGTACTTC. Amino acids: CASSPGGPREQYF.

J is TRBJ2-1 and V is TRBV25-1; TRBD1 might be the D (7 bases). This CDR3 has 12 residues. V lost 3 bases to trimming and J lost 13 bases, with 13 bases between them. Germline CDR1 and CDR2: MGHDK and SYGVNS. The CDR3 bases are TGTGCCAGCAGTGATCCAGGGGGGCCACAGTTCTTC. This translates into CASSDPGGPQFF.

In its sample, this clone was seen once. The CDR3 DNA follows: TGTGCCAGTAGACCCGGTCCGGACAGGGGATATCGGAGCAATCAGCCCCAGCATTTT. Amino acid sequence: CASRPGPDRGYRSNQPQHF. The chain links TRBV19 to TRBJ1-5; TRBD1 matches at 9 bases. This CDR3 is built from 19 residues. Germline loops: CDR1 LNHDA, CDR2 SQIVND (reference sequence). Losses at the gene ends were 6 bases for V and 1 base for J; bases not matched to a gene: 16.

This chain connects TRBV29-1 to TRBJ2-1, with D tentatively TRBD1 (7 bases). The germline CDR1 and CDR2 sequences are SQVTM and ANQGSEA. The CDR3 runs to 17 residues. V was shortened by 4 bases and J by 0 bases, with 19 bases between the two germline ends. The CDR3 bases are TGCAGCGTTGTTCCGAGGCGGGGACAGAGCTCCTACAATGAGCAGTTCTTC. This gives the protein CSVVPRRGQSSYNEQFF.

This chain joins TRBV29-1 and TRBJ1-3; no reliable D call. Trimming removed 6 bases at V and 2 bases at J, with 17 bases between. This CDR3 has 15 residues. Germline V CDR1 and CDR2: SQVTM, ANQGSEA. In DNA, the CDR3 is TGCAGCGTAGCCGGAGGCCGCCCCACTGGAAACACCATATATTTT. Its protein product is CSVAGGRPTGNTIYF.

This clone was observed a few times. The V call is TRBV6-1, the J call TRBJ2-1, with 8 bases aligning to TRBD2. Per germline, CDR1 MNHNS and CDR2 SASEGT. Trimming at V came to 2 bases and at J to 3 bases, leaving 3 bases not matched to a gene. This CDR3 is built from 15 residues. The CDR3: CASSELAGDYNEQFF. As DNA, the CDR3 is TGTGCCAGCAGTGAACTAGCGGGCGACTACAATGAGCAGTTCTTC.

V usage is TRBV12-5 and J usage is TRBJ2-2, with 10 bases aligning to TRBD1. Per germline, CDR1 LGHNT and CDR2 FRNRAP. The CDR3 has 15 amino acids. V shed 4 bases, J shed 5 bases, and the junction held 4 bases outside the gene matches. CDR3 sequence: CASGSGQGRTGELFF. CDR3 DNA sequence: TGTGCTAGTGGTTCGGGACAGGGGAGGACCGGGGAGCTGTTTTTT.

The J gene is TRBJ2-7, the V gene TRBV11-2; possible D gene TRBD2, 7 bases. Per the germline V gene, CDR1 is SGHAT and CDR2 is FQNNGV. The CDR3 has 15 residues. V was clipped by 6 bases and J by 0 bases, with 15 bases between them. The CDR3 bases are TGTGCCAGCAGTCGGGGGGCAGGGAGCTCCTACGAGCAGTACTTC. The encoded protein is CASSRGAGSSYEQYF.

This clone was detected once. An end of the junction differs from the germline gene, which may be a read error. In DNA form, the CDR3 reads TGTTCCAGCAGCTCCCCCCGCGTCATCGAAACCTTC. Translating it yields CSSSSPRVIETF. V is TRBV7-9 and J is TRBJ1-2; D is ambiguous. Germline values: CDR1 SEHNR, CDR2 FQNEAQ (reference sequence). The CDR3 is 12 residues long.

The V and J genes are TRBV30 and TRBJ1-2, with D uncertain. The CDR3 has 12 amino acids. Germline V lookup: CDR1 GTSNPN, CDR2 SVGIG (reference sequence). V was cut by 4 bases and J by 2 bases, with 8 bases left in between. CDR3: CAWKVGNYGYTF. In DNA form, the CDR3 reads TGTGCCTGGAAAGTCGGGAACTATGGCTACACCTTC. The full variable domain, with the rest looked up from reference TRBV30 and TRBJ1-2, is SQTIHQWPATLVQPVGSPLSLECTVEGTSNPNLYWYRQAAGRGLQLLFYSVGIGQISSEVPQNLSASRPQDRQFILSSKKLLLSDSGFYLCAWKVGNYGYTFGSGTRLTVV.

The chain joins TRBV15 to TRBJ1-5, with D tentatively TRBD1 (6 bases). Germline V lookup: CDR1 LNHNV, CDR2 YYDKDF (reference sequence). Trimming removed 1 base at V and 5 bases at J, with 9 bases between. The CDR3 is 14 amino acids. CDR3 loop: CATSRVQGDQPQHF. The CDR3 DNA reads TGTGCCACCAGCAGAGTACAGGGCGATCAGCCCCAGCATTTT.

The chain uses TRBV19 and TRBJ2-1, with TRBD2 identical over 11 bases. J gave up 4 bases and V 3 bases, and 5 bases lay outside the gene matches. Germline V lookup: CDR1 LNHDA, CDR2 SQIVND (reference sequence). CDR3 length equals 16 residues. The CDR3 bases are TGTGCCAGTAGTATGGCAGTAGCGGGGGGGTACAATGAGCAGTTCTTC. Amino acid sequence: CASSMAVAGGYNEQFF. The complete variable domain, with remaining parts taken from reference TRBV19 and TRBJ2-1, reads DGGITQSPKYLFRKEGQNVTLSCEQNLNHDAMYWYRQDPGQGLRLIYYSQIVNDFQKGDIAEGYSVSREKKESFPLTVTSAQKNPTAFYLCASSMAVAGGYNEQFFGPGTRLTVL.

The chain has TRBV14 and TRBJ1-1; TRBD1 matches at 7 bases. Unmatched junction bases numbered 15, after V lost 5 bases and J lost 9 bases. Germline V lookup: CDR1 SGHDN, CDR2 FVKESK. CDR3 length: 15 residues. CDR3 DNA sequence: TGTGCCAGCAGCGAGCGACAGGGATCAAACCTCCAAGCTTTCTTT. It translates to CASSERQGSNLQAFF.

V gene TRBV5-8 combines with J gene TRBJ2-4; weak D call: TRBD1 (5 bases). The V gene lost 0 bases and the J gene lost 3 bases, with 10 bases spanning the gap. In germline, CDR1 is SGHTS, CDR2 YDEGEE. The CDR3 is 15 amino acids. The DNA of the CDR3 is TGTGCCAGCAGCTTGGGCAGGGCCGGCAAAAACATTCAGTACTTC. It codes for CASSLGRAGKNIQYF.

The chain employs TRBV9 and TRBJ1-2; D gene ambiguous. The CDR3 has 15 amino acids. Germline V lookup: CDR1 SGDLS, CDR2 YYNGEE. The V end lost 0 bases, the J end lost 5 bases, and 14 bases lay between the germline ends. CDR3 DNA sequence: TGTGCCAGCAGCGTAGGGCAGGCCCGGTGGTATGGCTACACCTTC. It translates to CASSVGQARWYGYTF. The full variable domain, rest sourced from reference TRBV9 and TRBJ1-2, is DSGVTQTPKHLITATGQRVTLRCSPRSGDLSVYWYQQSLDQGLQFLIQYYNGEERAKGNILERFSAQQFPDLHSELNLSSLELGDSALYFCASSVGQARWYGYTFGSGTRLTVV.

The chain employs TRBV29-1 and TRBJ1-1, with 9 bases matching TRBD1. With V trimmed by 7 bases and J by 9 bases, 9 bases remained unmatched. The CDR3 is 12 residues long. Germline values: CDR1 SQVTM, CDR2 ANQGSEA. CDR3 DNA: TGCAGCGCCGAGGGGACAGGGACAAAAGCTTTCTTT. Translated: CSAEGTGTKAFF.

This chain joins TRBV27 and TRBJ2-5, with 8 bases aligning to TRBD1. Germline CDR1 and CDR2: MNHEY and SMNVEV (reference sequence). This CDR3 region has 15 residues. V lost 7 bases, J lost 4 bases, and 11 bases stayed unmatched. CDR3 region: CASTPTGDPRETQYF. As DNA, the CDR3 is TGTGCCAGCACCCCGACAGGGGATCCCCGAGAGACCCAGTACTTC.

A few counts support this clone. This chain joins TRBV2 and TRBJ2-3; 8 bases map to TRBD2. The germline V gene encodes CDR1 SNHLY and CDR2 FYNNEI. V lost 6 bases and J lost 0; bases outside the gene matches: 5. The CDR3 sequence is 15 residues long. CDR3 loop: CASSSGGSSTDTQYF. The CDR3 nucleotides are TGTGCCAGCAGCTCGGGGGGGAGTAGCACAGATACGCAGTATTTT.

This clone was seen once. The rearrangement joins TRBV5-6 to TRBJ2-1, with TRBD1 as a possible D gene (5 bases). Germline-derived CDR1 and CDR2 are SGHDT and YYEEEE. This CDR3 comprises 12 residues. Trimming shortened V by 2 bases and J by 8 bases, and 8 bases separated the two germline ends. CDR3 sequence: CASSLGVDEQFF. Written as DNA, the CDR3 is TGTGCCAGCAGCTTAGGGGTGGATGAGCAGTTCTTC.

The V call is TRBV19, the J call TRBJ1-5; possible D gene TRBD1, 5 bases. Germline V gives CDR1 LNHDA, CDR2 SQIVND (reference sequence). V shed 4 bases and J shed 0 bases, with 10 bases lying between them. The CDR3 covers 15 residues. In DNA form, the CDR3 reads TGTGCCAGTAGTACCCCGGGGGATAGCAATCAGCCCCAGCATTTT. Amino acids: CASSTPGDSNQPQHF.